This TCR beta chain was observed in a study of blood T cells in healthy people across ages. This clonotype showed up just a few times. Its antigen is not identified. A second PCR of roughly 7 to 11 cycles used a sample-barcoded 5' primer and a J-beta primer mix. Tags on each cDNA molecule came from a template-switch adaptor with 12 random nucleotides. Each CDR3 protein gets one entry after TCRdb re-called the 5' RACE reads with MiXCR. The data show hundreds of thousands of distinct CDR3 sequences, 22% seen once. The germline CDR1 and CDR2 sequences are LNHDA and SQIVND (reference sequence). This CDR3 has 15 residues. Unmatched junction bases numbered 12, after V lost 7 bases and J lost 7 bases. Broader study findings: Estimated diversity across one million T cells was deemed an underestimate.

The sample comprised blood. This receptor was obtained from a man aged 65 to 79 in good health. The J gene is TRBJ2-3, the V gene TRBV19; 9 nucleotides agree with TRBD2. The CDR3, as DNA: TGTGCCAGTACTCTGTTAGCGGGAGATCGACATACGCAGTATTTT. As protein: CASTLLAGDRHTQYF.